This TCR beta chain was sequenced for a study of OX40 agonist ivuxolimab in advanced cancers. Autoimmune disease history or systemic immunosuppression barred patients. Collection of blood occurred at baseline, at cycle 4 day 1, and at cycle 7 day 1. Clones were sequenced by immunoSEQ multiplex PCR, and TCRdb holds only the in-frame ones, with some missing. This table has about 20,000 clones, about 90% appearing once. Germline V lookup: CDR1 SEHNR, CDR2 FQNEAQ (reference sequence). V lost 0 bases to trimming and J lost 9 bases, with 10 bases between them. The CDR3 is 13 amino acids. This clone was recorded only once. Its antigen is undetermined. Findings and caveats of the study: The study observed clonal expansion of CD4+ and CD8+ blood T cells by week 6 at 0.1 to 3.0 mg/kg. On average, CD8+ T cells showed a greater number of expanded clones than CD4+.

The chain carries TRBV7-9 and TRBJ2-3; D gene unclear. The sequence derives from an adult with an advanced solid tumor such as melanoma, head and neck, liver or kidney cancer. The specimen was CD4+ or CD8+ T cells sorted from blood, collected in a trial of the OX40 agonist ivuxolimab. CDR3 in DNA: TGTGCCAGCAGCTTAGCTGCCCAACGGACGCAGTATTTT. It codes for CASSLAAQRTQYF.